This T cell receptor beta chain was sequenced in a study of T cell repertoires in ileal Crohn's disease. General study points: All patients with clonality above 26.8% had endoscopic recurrence. Compared with CD4 T cells, sorted CD8 cells carried more expanded clones.

The CDR3 contains 16 residues. CDR1 and CDR2 from the germline V gene are KGHSH and LQKENI. Unmatched junction bases numbered 10, after V lost 1 base and J lost 4 bases. Included were adult ileal or ileocolonic Crohn's patients indicated for ileocolonic resection. Some clones are missing from TCRdb's copy, which holds only in-frame ones; the method was immunoSEQ multiplex PCR. The table includes about 14,000 clones, around four fifths detected once. Note on this clone: The antigen is undetermined.

Material for sequencing was ileal tissue. The chain combines TRBV18 with TRBJ2-7, with TRBD1 identical over 7 bases. This receptor was obtained from an adult with Crohn's disease. For the CDR3, the DNA is TGTGCCAGCTCACCACTGGACGCGACAGGGAGTTACGAGCAGTACTTC. Translating it yields CASSPLDATGSYEQYF.